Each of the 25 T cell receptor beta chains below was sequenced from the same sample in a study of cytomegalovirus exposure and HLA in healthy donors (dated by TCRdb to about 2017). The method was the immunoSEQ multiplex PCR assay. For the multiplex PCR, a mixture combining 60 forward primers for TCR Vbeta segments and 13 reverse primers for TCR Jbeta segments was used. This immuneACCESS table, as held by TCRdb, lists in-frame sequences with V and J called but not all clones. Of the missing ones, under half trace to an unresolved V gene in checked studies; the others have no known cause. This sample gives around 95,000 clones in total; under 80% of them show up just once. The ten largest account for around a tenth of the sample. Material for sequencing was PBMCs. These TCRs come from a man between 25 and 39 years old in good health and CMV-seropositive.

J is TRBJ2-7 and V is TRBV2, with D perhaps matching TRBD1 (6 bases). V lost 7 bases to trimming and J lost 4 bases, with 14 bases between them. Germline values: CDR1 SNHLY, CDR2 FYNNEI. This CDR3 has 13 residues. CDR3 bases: TGTGCCAGCAAAGCAGGGGTTGGTTACGAGCAGTACTTC. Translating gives CASKAGVGYEQYF.

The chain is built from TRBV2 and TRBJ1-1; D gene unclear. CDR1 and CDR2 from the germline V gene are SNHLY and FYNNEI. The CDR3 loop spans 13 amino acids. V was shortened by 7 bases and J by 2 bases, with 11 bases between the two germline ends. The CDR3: CASTREGNTEAFF. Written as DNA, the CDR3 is TGTGCCAGCACCCGAGAGGGTAACACTGAAGCTTTCTTT. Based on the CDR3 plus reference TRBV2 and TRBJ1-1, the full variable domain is EPEVTQTPSHQVTQMGQEVILRCVPISNHLYFYWYRQILGQKVEFLVSFYNNEISEKSEIFDDQFSVERPDGSNFTLKIRSTKLEDSAMYFCASTREGNTEAFFGQGTRLTVV.

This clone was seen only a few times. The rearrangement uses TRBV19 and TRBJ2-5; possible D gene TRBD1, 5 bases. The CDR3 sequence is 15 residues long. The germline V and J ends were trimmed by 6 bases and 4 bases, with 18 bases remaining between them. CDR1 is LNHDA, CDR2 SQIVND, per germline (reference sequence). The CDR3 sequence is CASSNAQGARETQYF. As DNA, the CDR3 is TGTGCCAGTAGCAACGCCCAGGGTGCGCGAGAGACCCAGTACTTC.

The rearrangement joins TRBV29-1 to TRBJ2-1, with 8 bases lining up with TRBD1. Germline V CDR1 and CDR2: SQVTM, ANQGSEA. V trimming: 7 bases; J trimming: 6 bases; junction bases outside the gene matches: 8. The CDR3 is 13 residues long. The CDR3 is CSARTGSLNEQFF. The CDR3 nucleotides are TGCAGCGCACGGACAGGGTCACTCAATGAGCAGTTCTTC.

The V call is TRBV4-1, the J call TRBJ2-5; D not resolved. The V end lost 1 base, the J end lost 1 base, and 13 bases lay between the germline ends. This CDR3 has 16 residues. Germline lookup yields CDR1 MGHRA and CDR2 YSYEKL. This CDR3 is CASSQGSGASQETQYF. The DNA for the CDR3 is TGCGCCAGCAGCCAAGGTAGTGGAGCCTCCCAAGAGACCCAGTACTTC.

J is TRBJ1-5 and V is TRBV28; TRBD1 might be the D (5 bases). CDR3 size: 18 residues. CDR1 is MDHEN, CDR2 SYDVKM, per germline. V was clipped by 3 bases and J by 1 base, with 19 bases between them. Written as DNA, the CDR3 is TGTGCCAGCAGTTTCCCCCCCCGTGGTAGGGGCAGCAATCAGCCCCAGCATTTT. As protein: CASSFPPRGRGSNQPQHF.

CDR3 sequence: CATSTKGRDQPQHF. Written as DNA, the CDR3 is TGTGCCACCAGCACCAAGGGGAGGGATCAGCCCCAGCATTTT. The chain links TRBV15 to TRBJ1-5; possible D gene TRBD1, 5 bases. The CDR3 contains 14 residues. Per the germline V gene, CDR1 is LNHNV and CDR2 is YYDKDF (reference sequence). Between the trimmed V and J ends, which lost 4 bases and 5 bases, there was a span of 12 bases.

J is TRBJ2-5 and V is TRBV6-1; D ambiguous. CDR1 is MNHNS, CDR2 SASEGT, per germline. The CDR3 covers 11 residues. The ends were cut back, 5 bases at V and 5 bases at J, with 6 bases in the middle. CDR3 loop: CASSSRETQYF. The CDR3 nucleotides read TGTGCCAGCAGTTCTCGGGAGACCCAGTACTTC.

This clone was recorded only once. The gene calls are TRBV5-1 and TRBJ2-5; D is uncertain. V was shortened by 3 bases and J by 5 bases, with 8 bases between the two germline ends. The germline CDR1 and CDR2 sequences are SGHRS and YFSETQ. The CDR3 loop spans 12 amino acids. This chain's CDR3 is CASSYHEETQYF. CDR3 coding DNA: TGCGCCAGCAGCTACCATGAGGAGACCCAGTACTTC.

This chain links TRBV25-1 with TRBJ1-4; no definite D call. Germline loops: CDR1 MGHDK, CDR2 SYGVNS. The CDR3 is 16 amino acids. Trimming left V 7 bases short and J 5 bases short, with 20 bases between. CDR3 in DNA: TGTGCCAGCACCCAAACGCAGGACTCCGGGAATGAAAAACTGTTTTTT. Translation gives CASTQTQDSGNEKLFF.

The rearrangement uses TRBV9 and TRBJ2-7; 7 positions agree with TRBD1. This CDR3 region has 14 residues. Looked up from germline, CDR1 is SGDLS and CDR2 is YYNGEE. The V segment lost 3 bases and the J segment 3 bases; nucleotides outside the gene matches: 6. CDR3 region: CASSETGLSYEQYF. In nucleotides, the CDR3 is TGTGCCAGCAGCGAGACAGGGTTAAGCTACGAGCAGTACTTC.

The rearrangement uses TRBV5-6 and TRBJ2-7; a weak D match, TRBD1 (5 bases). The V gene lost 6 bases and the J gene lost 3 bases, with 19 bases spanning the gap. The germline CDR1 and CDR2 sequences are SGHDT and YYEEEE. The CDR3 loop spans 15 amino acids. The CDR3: CASTPSPGNGYEQYF. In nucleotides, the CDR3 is TGTGCCAGCACCCCGAGTCCAGGGAACGGCTACGAGCAGTACTTC.

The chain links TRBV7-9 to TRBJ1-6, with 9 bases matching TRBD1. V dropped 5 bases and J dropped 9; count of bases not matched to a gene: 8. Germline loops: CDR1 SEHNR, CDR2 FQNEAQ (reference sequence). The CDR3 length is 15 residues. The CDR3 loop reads CASSITTGGISPLHF. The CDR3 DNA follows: TGTGCCAGCAGCATTACCACAGGGGGCATTTCACCCCTCCACTTT.

The CDR3: CASSLAGQYYSNQPQHF. The CDR3 DNA follows: TGTGCCAGCAGTCTTGCGGGACAGTATTATAGCAATCAGCCCCAGCATTTT. The chain has TRBV2 and TRBJ1-5; 7 positions match TRBD1. The CDR3 has 17 amino acids. Trimming cost V 5 bases and J 0 bases; bases outside gene matches: 10. The germline gives CDR1 SNHLY, CDR2 FYNNEI.

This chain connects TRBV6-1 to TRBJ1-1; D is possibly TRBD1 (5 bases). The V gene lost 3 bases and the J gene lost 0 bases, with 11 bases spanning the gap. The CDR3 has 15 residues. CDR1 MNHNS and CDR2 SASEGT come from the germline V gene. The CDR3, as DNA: TGTGCCAGCAGTGATTTGGACACCTTGAACACTGAAGCTTTCTTT. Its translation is CASSDLDTLNTEAFF.

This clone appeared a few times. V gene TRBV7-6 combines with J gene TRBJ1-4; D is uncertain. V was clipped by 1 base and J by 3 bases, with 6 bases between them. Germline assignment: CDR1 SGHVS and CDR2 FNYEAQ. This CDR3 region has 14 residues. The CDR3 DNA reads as TGTGCCAGCAGCTTAGAGGCGGCTAATGAAAAACTGTTTTTT. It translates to CASSLEAANEKLFF.

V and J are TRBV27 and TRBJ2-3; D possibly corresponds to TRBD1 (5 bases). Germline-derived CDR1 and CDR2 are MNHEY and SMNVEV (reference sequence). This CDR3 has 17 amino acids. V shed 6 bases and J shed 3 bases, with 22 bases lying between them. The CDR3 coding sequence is TGTGCCAGCAGGGTTGCTGTTGGGGCGCTTGGTACAGATACGCAGTATTTT. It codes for CASRVAVGALGTDTQYF.

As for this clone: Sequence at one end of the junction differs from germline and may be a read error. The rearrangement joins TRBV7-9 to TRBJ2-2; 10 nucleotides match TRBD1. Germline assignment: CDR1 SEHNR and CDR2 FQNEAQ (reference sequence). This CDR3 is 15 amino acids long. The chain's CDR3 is CSSSTDRGYTGELFF. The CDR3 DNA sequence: TGTTCCAGCAGCACGGACAGGGGGTACACCGGGGAGCTGTTTTTT.

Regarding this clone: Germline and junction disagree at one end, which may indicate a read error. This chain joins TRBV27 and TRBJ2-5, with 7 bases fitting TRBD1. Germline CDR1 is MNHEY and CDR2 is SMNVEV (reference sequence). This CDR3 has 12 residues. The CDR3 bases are TGTGCCAGCAGCCCAGGACAGGTCGCCCTTCACTTC. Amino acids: CASSPGQVALHF.

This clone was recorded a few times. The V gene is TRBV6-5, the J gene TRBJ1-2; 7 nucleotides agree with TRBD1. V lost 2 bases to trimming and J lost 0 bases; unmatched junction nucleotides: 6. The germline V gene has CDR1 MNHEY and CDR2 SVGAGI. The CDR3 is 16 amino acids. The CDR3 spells CASSYGPGQPNYGYTF. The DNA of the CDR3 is TGTGCCAGCAGTTACGGCCCGGGACAGCCTAACTATGGCTACACCTTC.

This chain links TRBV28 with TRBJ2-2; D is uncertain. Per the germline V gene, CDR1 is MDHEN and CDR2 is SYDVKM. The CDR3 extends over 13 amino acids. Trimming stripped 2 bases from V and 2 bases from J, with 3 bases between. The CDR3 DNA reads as TGTGCCAGCAGTTTAAGCAACACCGGGGAGCTGTTTTTT. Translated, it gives CASSLSNTGELFF.

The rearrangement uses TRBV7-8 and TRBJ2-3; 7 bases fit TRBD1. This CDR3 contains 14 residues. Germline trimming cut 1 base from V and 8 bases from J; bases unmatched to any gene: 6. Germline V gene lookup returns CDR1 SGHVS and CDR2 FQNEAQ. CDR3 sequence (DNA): TGTGCCAGCAGCTTAGGAGGGGGCGGGTCTACGCAGTATTTT. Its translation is CASSLGGGGSTQYF.

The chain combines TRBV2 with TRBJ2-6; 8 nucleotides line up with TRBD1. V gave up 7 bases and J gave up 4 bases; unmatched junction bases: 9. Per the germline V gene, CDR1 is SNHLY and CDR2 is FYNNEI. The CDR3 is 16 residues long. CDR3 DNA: TGTGCCAGCAATATGCAGGGGGCGTCGGGGGCCAACGTCCTGACTTTC. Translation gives CASNMQGASGANVLTF.

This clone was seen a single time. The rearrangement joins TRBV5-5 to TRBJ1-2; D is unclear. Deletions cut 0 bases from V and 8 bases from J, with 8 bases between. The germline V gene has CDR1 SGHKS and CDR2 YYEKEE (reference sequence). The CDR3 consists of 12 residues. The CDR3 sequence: CASSLDRGGYTF. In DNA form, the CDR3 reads TGTGCCAGCAGCTTGGACCGGGGAGGCTACACCTTC.

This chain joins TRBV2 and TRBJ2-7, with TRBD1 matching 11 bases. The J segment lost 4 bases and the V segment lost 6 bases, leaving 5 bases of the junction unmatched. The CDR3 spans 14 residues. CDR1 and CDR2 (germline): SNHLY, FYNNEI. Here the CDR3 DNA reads TGTGCCAGCAGCCCGGACAGGGGGCTTTACGAGCAGTACTTC. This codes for CASSPDRGLYEQYF. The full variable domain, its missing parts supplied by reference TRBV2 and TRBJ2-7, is EPEVTQTPSHQVTQMGQEVILRCVPISNHLYFYWYRQILGQKVEFLVSFYNNEISEKSEIFDDQFSVERPDGSNFTLKIRSTKLEDSAMYFCASSPDRGLYEQYFGPGTRLTVT.